These 6 T cell receptor beta chains were sequenced from one sample in a study of shared T cell receptors in the human thymus. Some clones are missing from TCRdb's copy, which holds only in-frame ones; the method was immunoSEQ multiplex PCR. The sample lists more than 550,000 clones; around 87% were seen once. The data were also submitted as part of a second study, on human thymus T cells.

Sequencing was carried out using thymocytes. The receptors stem from a boy younger than two with a congenital heart defect.

The chain combines TRBV6-9 with TRBJ2-1; weak D call: TRBD2 (6 bases). There are 15 residues in the CDR3. Germline CDR1 is MNHGY and CDR2 is SVAAGI. Trimming removed 1 base at V and 0 bases at J, with 7 bases between. CDR3 residues: CASSYFGSSYNEQFF. The CDR3 nucleotides read TGTGCCAGCAGTTATTTCGGGAGCTCCTACAATGAGCAGTTCTTC.

This clone was observed once. This rearrangement joins TRBV5-6 to TRBJ2-7, with 7 bases matching TRBD1. Germline CDR1 reads SGHDT; CDR2 reads YYEEEE. J lost 4 bases, V lost 4 bases, and 5 bases had no gene match. The CDR3 contains 13 residues. This CDR3 is CASSHGTAYEQYF. In DNA form, the CDR3 reads TGTGCCAGCAGCCACGGGACAGCTTACGAGCAGTACTTC.

In its sample, this clone was seen once. J is TRBJ1-2 and V is TRBV5-6, with TRBD1 matching 9 bases. Germline loops: CDR1 SGHDT, CDR2 YYEEEE. The CDR3 has 13 residues. V lost 6 bases and J lost 10; bases outside the gene matches: 10. The CDR3 coding sequence is TGTGCCAGCACCCTGGGACAGGGTAACGTCTACACCTTC. Translation gives CASTLGQGNVYTF.

The chain uses TRBV5-4 and TRBJ1-2, with 8 nucleotides matching TRBD1. V shed 0 bases, J shed 1 base, and the junction held 14 bases outside the gene matches. Germline V gene sequence: CDR1 SGHNT, CDR2 YYREEE (reference sequence). There are 19 residues in the CDR3. The CDR3: CASSLGAGGQGAINYGYTF. For the CDR3, the DNA is TGTGCCAGCAGCTTGGGAGCGGGTGGGCAGGGGGCGATTAACTATGGCTACACCTTC.

The chain couples TRBV29-1 to TRBJ2-6; D is undetermined. V lost 5 bases and J lost 1, with 3 bases in between. The CDR3 loop spans 12 amino acids. Germline V gene data show CDR1 as SQVTM and CDR2 as ANQGSEA. CDR3 nucleotide sequence: TGCAGCGTTCCATCTGGGGCCAACGTCCTGACTTTC. Residues: CSVPSGANVLTF.

This chain links TRBV19 with TRBJ1-5, with 7 bases identical to TRBD1. J gave up 3 bases and V 3 bases, and 5 bases lay outside the gene matches. Per the germline V gene, CDR1 is LNHDA and CDR2 is SQIVND (reference sequence). The CDR3 spans 15 residues. CDR3 sequence: CASSMPQGNNQPQHF. CDR3 sequence (DNA): TGTGCCAGTAGTATGCCACAGGGGAACAATCAGCCCCAGCATTTT.